Included here is one T cell receptor beta chain sequence, with context. This CDR3 spans 17 amino acids. With 6 bases removed from V and 0 bases from J, the gap between germline ends came to 17 bases. Germline CDR1 and CDR2: MRHNA and SNTAGT. Clones were read by immunoSEQ multiplex PCR, and TCRdb kept only the in-frame ones, dropping some. The sample has some 680,000 clones, around 73% seen once. This entry belongs to a study of shared clonotypes between healthy human individuals. This TCR was recovered from a woman aged 25 to 39 in good health. The sample taken for sequencing was memory CD4+ T cells sorted from blood. As for subset: CD45RA-negative fraction. The genes are TRBV6-4 and TRBJ2-2, with D unresolved. The CDR3 sequence: CASRFPPDGANTGELFF. In DNA, the CDR3 is TGTGCCAGCAGGTTCCCTCCCGACGGTGCGAACACCGGGGAGCTGTTTTTT.